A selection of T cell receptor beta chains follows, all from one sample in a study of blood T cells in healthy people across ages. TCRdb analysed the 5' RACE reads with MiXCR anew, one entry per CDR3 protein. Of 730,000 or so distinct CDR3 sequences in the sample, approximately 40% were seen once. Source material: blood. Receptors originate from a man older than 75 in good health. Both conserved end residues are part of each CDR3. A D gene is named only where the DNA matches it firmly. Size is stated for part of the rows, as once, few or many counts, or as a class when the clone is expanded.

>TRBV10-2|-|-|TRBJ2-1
CASSEQRETQFF
TGCGCCAGCAGTGAACAGAGAGAGACCCAGTTCTTC
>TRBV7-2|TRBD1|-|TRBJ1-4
CASSRRGQGARKLFF
TGTGCCAGCAGCCGGCGGGGACAGGGGGCGAGAAAACTGTTTTTT
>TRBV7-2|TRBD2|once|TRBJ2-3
CASSLETSGGPTDTQYF
TGTGCCAGCAGCTTAGAAACTAGCGGGGGCCCCACAGATACGCAGTATTTT
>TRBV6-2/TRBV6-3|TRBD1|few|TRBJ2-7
CASSYSRAGTGTYEQYF
TGTGCCAGCAGTTACAGTCGAGCCGGGACAGGGACCTACGAGCAGTACTTC
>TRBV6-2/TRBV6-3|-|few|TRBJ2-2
CASRDRDTGELFF
TGTGCCAGCAGGGACCGCGACACCGGGGAGCTGTTTTTT
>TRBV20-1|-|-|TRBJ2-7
CSANNRRRGNPYEQYF
TGCAGTGCCAACAACCGCCGCAGGGGTAATCCCTACGAGCAGTACTTC
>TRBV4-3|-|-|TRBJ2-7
CASSQDLGPYEQYF
TGCGCCAGCAGCCAAGATCTTGGGCCCTACGAGCAGTACTTC
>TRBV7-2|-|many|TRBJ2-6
CASRRDAHSGANVLTF
TGTGCCAGCAGGAGAGACGCGCACTCTGGGGCCAACGTCCTGACTTTC
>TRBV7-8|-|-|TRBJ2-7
CASSLGGRRSSYEQYF
TGTGCCAGCAGCTTAGGGGGACGGCGAAGCTCCTACGAGCAGTACTTC
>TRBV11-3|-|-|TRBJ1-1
CASSATLNTEAFF
TGTGCCAGCAGCGCGACATTGAACACTGAAGCTTTCTTT
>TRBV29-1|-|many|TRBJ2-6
CSVLGVSGANVLTF
TGCAGCGTCTTGGGGGTGTCTGGGGCCAACGTCCTGACTTTC
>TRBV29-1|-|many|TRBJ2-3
CSVEKGGPANTDTQYF
TGCAGCGTTGAAAAGGGCGGGCCCGCTAACACAGATACGCAGTATTTT
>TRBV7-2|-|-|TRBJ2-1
CASSSPGAYNEQFF
TGTGCCAGCAGTTCGCCGGGGGCCTACAATGAGCAGTTCTTC
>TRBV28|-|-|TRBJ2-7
CASSSGTIEQYF
TGTGCCAGCAGTTCCGGGACAATCGAGCAGTACTTC
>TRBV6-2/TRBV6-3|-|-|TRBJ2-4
CASSYPQNIQYF
TGTGCCAGCAGTTACCCACAGAACATTCAGTACTTC
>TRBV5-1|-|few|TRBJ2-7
CASSLRPGSSYEQYF
TGCGCCAGCAGCTTAAGACCGGGGAGCTCCTACGAGCAGTACTTC
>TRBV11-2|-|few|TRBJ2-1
CASSLERPAYNEQFF
TGTGCCAGCAGCTTAGAGCGGCCAGCATACAATGAGCAGTTCTTC
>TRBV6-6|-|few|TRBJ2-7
CASSYSTTAAEQYF
TGTGCCAGCAGTTACTCGACGACAGCGGCCGAGCAGTACTTC
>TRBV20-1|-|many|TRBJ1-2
CSAPGHGGVYGYTF
TGCAGTGCTCCAGGACACGGAGGAGTCTATGGCTACACCTTC
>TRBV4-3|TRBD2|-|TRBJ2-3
CASSKVGGSSDTQYF
TGCGCCAGCAGCAAGGTGGGCGGGAGCTCAGATACGCAGTATTTT
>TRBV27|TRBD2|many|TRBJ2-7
CASSLSQAGPFEQYF
TGTGCCAGCAGTTTATCTCAAGCGGGGCCCTTTGAGCAGTACTTC
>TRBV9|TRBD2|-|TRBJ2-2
CASSVGRRERTGELFF
TGTGCCAGCAGCGTAGGGAGGCGGGAGAGGACCGGGGAGCTGTTTTTT
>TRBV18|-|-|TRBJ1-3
CASSPPGRPSGNTIYF
TGTGCCAGCTCACCACCAGGGCGACCCTCTGGAAACACCATATATTTT
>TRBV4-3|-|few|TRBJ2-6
CASSRTGGGVGANVLTF
TGCGCCAGCAGCCGGACCGGAGGGGGAGTTGGGGCCAACGTCCTGACTTTC
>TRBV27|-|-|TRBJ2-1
CASSRARGVDSYKEQFF
TGTGCCAGCAGTCGGGCAAGGGGGGTAGACTCCTACAAGGAGCAGTTCTTC
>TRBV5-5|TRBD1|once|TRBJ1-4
CAGSAQPGGSEKLFF
TGTGCCGGCAGCGCACAACCAGGGGGCAGTGAAAAACTGTTTTTT
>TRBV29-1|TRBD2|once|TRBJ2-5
CSVVGGLQETQYF
TGCAGCGTTGTCGGGGGACTACAAGAGACCCAGTACTTC
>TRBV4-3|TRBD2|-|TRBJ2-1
CASSHVGLAPGNEQFF
TGCGCCAGCAGCCATGTAGGACTAGCGCCGGGGAATGAGCAGTTCTTC
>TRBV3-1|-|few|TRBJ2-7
CASSRRQAFYEQYF
TGTGCCAGCAGCCGCAGACAGGCTTTCTACGAGCAGTACTTC
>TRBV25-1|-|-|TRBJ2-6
CASSESSVSGANVLTF
TGTGCCAGCAGTGAATCCAGCGTCTCTGGGGCCAACGTCCTGACTTTC
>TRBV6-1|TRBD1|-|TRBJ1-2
CASSEGQGAYTF
TGTGCCAGCAGTGAGGGACAGGGAGCCTACACCTTC
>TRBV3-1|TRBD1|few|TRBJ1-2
CASSQERTGRGYTF
TGTGCCAGCAGCCAAGAGAGGACAGGGCGCGGCTACACCTTC
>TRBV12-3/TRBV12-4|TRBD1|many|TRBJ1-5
CASSPGTDNQPQHF
TGTGCCAGTTCTCCCGGGACAGACAATCAGCCCCAGCATTTT
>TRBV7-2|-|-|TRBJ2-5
CASSFLWETQYF
TGTGCCAGCAGCTTCTTATGGGAGACCCAGTACTTC
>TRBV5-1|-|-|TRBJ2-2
CASSLPLQAELFF
TGCGCCAGCAGCTTGCCCCTTCAAGCGGAGCTGTTTTTT
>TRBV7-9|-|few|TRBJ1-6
CASSPRAPGNSPLHF
TGTGCCAGCAGCCCTCGGGCCCCGGGAAATTCACCCCTCCACTTT
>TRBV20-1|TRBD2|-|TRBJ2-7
CSAKGGSVYEQYF
TGCAGTGCTAAGGGCGGGAGCGTTTACGAGCAGTACTTC
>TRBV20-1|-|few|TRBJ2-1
CSAGRGEGLNEQFF
TGCAGTGCCGGAAGGGGGGAGGGCCTCAATGAGCAGTTCTTC
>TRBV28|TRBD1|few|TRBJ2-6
CASGQGVRSGANVLTF
TGTGCCAGTGGACAGGGGGTTCGGTCTGGGGCCAACGTCCTGACTTTC
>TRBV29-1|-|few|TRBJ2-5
CSVEPTTHDEQYF
TGCAGCGTTGAACCAACTACTCATGATGAGCAGTACTTC
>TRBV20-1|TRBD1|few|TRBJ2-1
CSARPTPSNRGTYNEQFF
TGCAGCGCTCGTCCAACGCCGTCCAACAGGGGTACCTACAATGAGCAGTTCTTC
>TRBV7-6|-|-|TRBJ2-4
CACSGTEGIQYF
TGTGCCTGCAGCGGGACAGAGGGGATTCAGTACTTC
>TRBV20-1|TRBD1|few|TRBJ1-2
CSAKTGRKDGYTF
TGCAGTGCAAAGACAGGGAGAAAGGATGGCTACACCTTC
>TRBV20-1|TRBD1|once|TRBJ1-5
CSARKGATEDQPQHF
TGCAGTGCTAGAAAGGGGGCCACGGAGGATCAGCCCCAGCATTTT
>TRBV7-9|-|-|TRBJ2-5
CASGLSAGQEAQYF
TGTGCCAGCGGCTTATCAGCGGGACAAGAGGCCCAGTACTTC
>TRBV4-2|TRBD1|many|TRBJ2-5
CASSRTTGRQETQYF
TGTGCCAGCAGCCGTACGACAGGGCGCCAAGAGACCCAGTACTTC
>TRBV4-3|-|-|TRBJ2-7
CASSQELGTTYEQYF
TGCGCCAGCAGCCAAGAATTGGGGACAACCTACGAGCAGTACTTC
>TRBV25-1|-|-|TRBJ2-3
CASSIGGSTDTQYF
TGTGCCAGCAGTATCGGGGGTAGCACAGATACGCAGTATTTT
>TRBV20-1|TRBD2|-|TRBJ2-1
CSARVRARGGTEQFF
TGCAGTGCTAGAGTTCGGGCACGGGGGGGAACTGAGCAGTTCTTC
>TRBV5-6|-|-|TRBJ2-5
CASSVRSATETQYF
TGTGCCAGCAGCGTGAGGTCAGCGACGGAGACCCAGTACTTC
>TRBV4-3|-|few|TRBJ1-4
CASSQVAEKLFF
TGCGCCAGCAGCCAAGTCGCTGAAAAACTGTTTTTT
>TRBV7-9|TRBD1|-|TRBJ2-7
CASSLEIADRGSYEQYF
TGTGCCAGCAGCTTAGAGATAGCGGACAGGGGCTCCTACGAGCAGTACTTC